The entry below gives a single TCR beta chain sequence along with its context. CD45RA-negative memory and CD45RA+ naive subsets were split from the CD4+ cells. The sample belongs to a study of shared clonotypes between healthy human individuals. The ends were cut back, 4 bases at V and 2 bases at J, with 11 bases in the middle. This CDR3 has 14 amino acids. Per germline, CDR1 SGHAT and CDR2 FQNNGV. At the deep level, the assay was run. The protocol was immunoSEQ multiplex PCR, while the TCRdb copy is restricted to in-frame clones and leaves out a portion. The data hold over a million clones, with 95% to 99% observed a single time.

This sequence joins TRBV11-2 and TRBJ2-5, with D possibly being TRBD1 (7 bases). Sequencing was done on a sample of naive CD4+ T cells sorted from blood. Subset in this sample: CD45RA+ positively selected. The receptor was isolated from a young man in good health. In nucleotides, the CDR3 is TGTGCCAGCAGCTGGACAGGACTACAAGAGACCCAGTACTTC. The encoded protein is CASSWTGLQETQYF.